The 26 T cell receptor beta chains below were found in one sample sequenced in a study of cytomegalovirus exposure and HLA in healthy donors. Data came from immunoSEQ multiplex PCR; TCRdb stores just in-frame clones and leaves some out. The data hold 150,000 to 200,000 clones, with 86% observed a single time. Material: PBMCs. Receptor source: a woman younger than 35 in good health and CMV-seronegative.

CDR3 region: CASSPRDALSGTEAFF. Written as DNA, the CDR3 is TGTGCCAGCAGCCCGCGGGACGCTTTGTCGGGCACTGAAGCTTTCTTT. The genes are TRBV9 and TRBJ1-1; D perhaps matches TRBD1 (5 bases). V was pared by 4 bases and J by 4 bases, with 20 bases between. Germline CDR1 is SGDLS and CDR2 is YYNGEE. This CDR3 comprises 16 residues.

Remarks on this clone: At one of its ends the junction is not consistent with the germline gene, which may arise from a read error. V is TRBV29-1 and J is TRBJ1-2, with a weak D call TRBD1 (5 bases). Germline-derived CDR1 and CDR2 are SQVTM and ANQGSEA. This CDR3 spans 12 amino acids. CDR3 residues: CSVEGQNSGYTF. DNA of the CDR3: TGCAGCGTTGAGGGGCAGAACTCTGGCTACACCTTC.

The genes are TRBV7-2 and TRBJ2-2; D gene uncertain. The V end lost 1 base, the J end lost 6 bases, and 9 bases lay between the germline ends. The CDR3 extends over 14 amino acids. Germline V gene data show CDR1 as SGHTA and CDR2 as FQGNSA. The CDR3 DNA follows: TGTGCCAGCAGCTTAGGATACGGGTCCGGGGAGCTGTTTTTT. Translated: CASSLGYGSGELFF.

CDR3: CAFCVTANTYGYTF. The CDR3 DNA is TGTGCCTTTTGCGTAACAGCTAATACATATGGCTACACCTTC. The rearrangement uses TRBV30 and TRBJ1-2, with D hard to call. The germline V gene has CDR1 GTSNPN and CDR2 SVGIG (reference sequence). Deletions cut 7 bases from V and 5 bases from J, with 20 bases between. The CDR3 runs to 14 residues.

The V call is TRBV29-1, the J call TRBJ1-3, with TRBD1 as a possible D gene (6 bases). The CDR3 runs to 13 residues. V was clipped by 5 bases and J by 4 bases, with 12 bases between them. Germline CDR1 is SQVTM and CDR2 is ANQGSEA. The CDR3 DNA sequence: TGCAGCGTTCAACGGGACATAGGAAACACCATATATTTT. Translation gives CSVQRDIGNTIYF. Supplemented by reference TRBV29-1 and TRBJ1-3, the full variable domain reads SAVISQKPSRDICQRGTSLTIQCQVDSQVTMMFWYRQQPGQSLTLIATANQGSEATYESGFVIDKFPISRPNLTFSTLTVSNMSPEDSSIYLCSVQRDIGNTIYFGEGSWLTVV.

The chain combines TRBV5-1 with TRBJ2-6, with a possible D match to TRBD1 (6 bases). This CDR3 has 16 amino acids. V shed 4 bases and J shed 1 base, with 12 bases lying between them. CDR1 SGHRS and CDR2 YFSETQ come from the germline V gene. CDR3 nucleotide sequence: TGCGCCAGCAGCCCCCAACAGGGATCTGGGGCCAACGTCCTGACTTTC. Its translation: CASSPQQGSGANVLTF.

Here the CDR3 DNA reads TGTGCCAGCAGCTTAACTTCAGGACCTAGGACACAGTACACCGGGGAGCTGTTTTTT. Amino acid sequence: CASSLTSGPRTQYTGELFF. This chain uses TRBV7-9 with TRBJ2-2; maybe TRBD1 (5 bases). Germline values: CDR1 SEHNR, CDR2 FQNEAQ (reference sequence). The CDR3 is 19 amino acids. Trimming took 2 bases from V and 3 from J, leaving 22 bases between them.

The chain is built from TRBV7-2 and TRBJ1-1; D ambiguous. This CDR3 comprises 14 residues. Germline loops: CDR1 SGHTA, CDR2 FQGNSA. V lost 5 bases and J 4 bases, leaving 14 bases between the germline ends. The CDR3 loop is CASSPIRGLTEAFF. The CDR3 coding sequence is TGTGCCAGCAGCCCAATCCGGGGTCTCACTGAAGCTTTCTTT.

The chain couples TRBV29-1 to TRBJ2-5; 7 bases are a match to TRBD2. The germline gives CDR1 SQVTM, CDR2 ANQGSEA. The CDR3 length is 17 residues. The V and J ends lost 6 bases and 4 bases, in that order; junction bases with no gene match: 20. CDR3 nucleotides: TGCAGCGTGGGGGGGGTGATGGCCCCGACGGAGGGAGAGACCCAGTACTTC. It is translated as CSVGGVMAPTEGETQYF.

V is TRBV5-4 and J is TRBJ1-3, with 9 bases fitting TRBD1. The CDR3 is 15 amino acids. The germline CDR1 and CDR2 sequences are SGHNT and YYREEE (reference sequence). Unmatched junction bases numbered 6, after V lost 4 bases and J lost 4 bases. The CDR3 is CASSRDRAAGNTIYF. The CDR3 DNA follows: TGTGCCAGCAGCCGGGACAGGGCAGCCGGAAACACCATATATTTT.

The chain carries TRBV9 and TRBJ2-1; D unresolved. V was pared by 0 bases and J by 10 bases, with 14 bases between. Per the germline V gene, CDR1 is SGDLS and CDR2 is YYNGEE. The CDR3 covers 14 residues. CDR3 protein: CASSVGVSPNEQFF. DNA of the CDR3: TGTGCCAGCAGCGTAGGAGTTAGTCCCAACGAGCAGTTCTTC.

Only a few counts were recorded for this clone. This rearrangement joins TRBV6-1 to TRBJ1-5; tentatively, D is TRBD1 (5 bases). The CDR3 spans 16 residues. Trimming shortened V by 6 bases and J by 5 bases, and 20 bases separated the two germline ends. Germline V lookup: CDR1 MNHNS, CDR2 SASEGT. CDR3 sequence (DNA): TGTGCCAGCAGCGAACTAATCTCAGGGTGGGATCAGCCCCAGCATTTT. Protein: CASSELISGWDQPQHF.

The chain is built from TRBV5-1 and TRBJ2-7; 8 nucleotides agree with TRBD2. The CDR3 runs to 15 residues. The V gene's germline CDR1 is SGHRS and CDR2 YFSETQ. Trimming removed 4 bases from V and 0 bases from J; junction bases left unmatched: 6. CDR3 nucleotides: TGCGCCAGCAGCGTAGGACTAGCCCCCTCCTACGAGCAGTACTTC. Its protein is CASSVGLAPSYEQYF.

The chain links TRBV5-6 to TRBJ1-2; D is possibly TRBD1 (6 bases). This CDR3 region has 11 residues. Germline CDR1 SGHDT, CDR2 YYEEEE. V was shortened by 4 bases and J by 6 bases, with 7 bases between the two germline ends. CDR3 DNA sequence: TGTGCCAGCAGCCAGGGGAATGGCTACACCTTC. This codes for CASSQGNGYTF.

This sequence joins TRBV9 and TRBJ2-2, with 14 bases fitting TRBD2. Germline V gene sequence: CDR1 SGDLS, CDR2 YYNGEE. V was clipped by 4 bases and J by 0 bases; unmatched bases: 5. The CDR3 has 18 amino acids. The CDR3 coding sequence is TGTGCCAGCAGCACCCGACTAGCGGGAGGGTCGAACACCGGGGAGCTGTTTTTT. Its translation is CASSTRLAGGSNTGELFF.

The V and J genes are TRBV4-3 and TRBJ1-1; TRBD1 agrees at 8 bases. The CDR3 is made up of 15 amino acids. Germline values: CDR1 LGHNA, CDR2 YSLEER. J lost 12 bases, V lost 0 bases, and 12 bases had no gene match. The chain's CDR3 is CASSQDRTGNFGSFF. In DNA, the CDR3 is TGCGCCAGCAGCCAAGATCGGACAGGGAATTTTGGGTCTTTCTTT.

In its sample, this clone was seen once. The chain uses TRBV5-1 and TRBJ1-2; 7 positions agree with TRBD1. Losses at the gene ends were 3 bases for V and 5 bases for J; bases not matched to a gene: 7. CDR3 length: 14 amino acids. CDR1 SGHRS and CDR2 YFSETQ come from the germline V gene. CDR3 sequence reads: CASSSGTALYGYTF. In DNA, the CDR3 is TGCGCCAGCAGCTCCGGGACAGCTTTGTATGGCTACACCTTC. The variable domain in full, with the rest retrieved from reference TRBV5-1 and TRBJ1-2, is KAGVTQTPRYLIKTRGQQVTLSCSPISGHRSVSWYQQTPGQGLQFLFEYFSETQRNKGNFPGRFSGRQFSNSRSEMNVSTLELGDSALYLCASSSGTALYGYTFGSGTRLTVV.

This chain links TRBV7-9 with TRBJ2-7, with a tentative D call TRBD2 (5 bases). In germline, CDR1 is SEHNR, CDR2 FQNEAQ (reference sequence). Trimming shortened V by 0 bases and J by 3 bases, and 9 bases separated the two germline ends. This CDR3 has 14 residues. The CDR3 sequence is CASSLASGYYEQYF. The CDR3 DNA reads TGTGCCAGCAGCTTAGCAAGCGGCTACTACGAGCAGTACTTC.

The chain is built from TRBV10-3 and TRBJ1-5, with 8 bases that match TRBD1. Per germline, CDR1 ENHRY and CDR2 SYGVKD. This CDR3 contains 15 residues. The junction had 10 bases not matched to a gene; V was cut back by 5 bases and J by 7 bases. The CDR3 DNA reads TGTGCCATCAGTCCGGACAGGGCTGGGAGGCAGCCCCAGCATTTT. Residues: CAISPDRAGRQPQHF.

V and J are TRBV29-1 and TRBJ1-2; TRBD1 agrees at 8 bases. J lost 8 bases, V lost 7 bases, and 15 bases had no gene match. Germline values: CDR1 SQVTM, CDR2 ANQGSEA. The CDR3 has 14 amino acids. The CDR3 spells CSARTSGQGQGYTF. DNA for the CDR3: TGCAGCGCGCGTACCTCCGGACAGGGACAGGGCTACACCTTC.

The chain links TRBV20-1 to TRBJ2-1; D is unresolved. Germline values: CDR1 DFQATT, CDR2 SNEGSKA (reference sequence). Trimming removed 8 bases from V and 4 bases from J, with 9 bases in between. The CDR3 has 11 amino acids. CDR3 nucleotides: TGCAGTACTGTTCCATACAATGAGCAGTTCTTC. Residues: CSTVPYNEQFF.

This clone was recorded a few times. The V and J genes are TRBV9 and TRBJ2-7; 9 bases are shared with TRBD2. Germline values: CDR1 SGDLS, CDR2 YYNGEE. Unmatched junction bases numbered 4, after V lost 1 base and J lost 5 bases. CDR3 size: 14 residues. The CDR3: CASSVTAGGHEQYF. As DNA, the CDR3 is TGTGCCAGCAGCGTAACAGCGGGGGGCCACGAGCAGTACTTC.

This rearrangement joins TRBV4-3 to TRBJ1-2; no definite D call. Per germline, CDR1 LGHNA and CDR2 YSLEER. This CDR3 spans 13 amino acids. The germline V and J ends were trimmed by 7 bases and 4 bases, with 13 bases remaining between them. The CDR3 is CASKRRDGYGYTF. For the CDR3, the DNA is TGCGCCAGCAAGAGGAGGGATGGCTATGGCTACACCTTC.

The gene calls are TRBV28 and TRBJ1-1; D may be TRBD1 (6 bases). The ends were cut back, 5 bases at V and 11 bases at J, with 12 bases in the middle. The germline gives CDR1 MDHEN, CDR2 SYDVKM. This CDR3 contains 11 residues. This chain's CDR3 is CASSIQGTAFF. For the CDR3, the DNA is TGTGCCAGCAGTATACAGGGCACGGCTTTCTTT.

The rearrangement uses TRBV19 and TRBJ2-1, with TRBD1 as a possible D gene (7 bases). Germline CDR1 and CDR2: LNHDA and SQIVND (reference sequence). This CDR3 has 13 residues. The germline V and J ends were trimmed by 7 bases and 15 bases, with 22 bases remaining between them. CDR3 bases: TGTGCCAGTACCCAGGGGGGCGGACGGGGTCTGTTCTTC. Translation gives CASTQGGGRGLFF.

This chain connects TRBV7-6 to TRBJ2-1; D is possibly TRBD2 (6 bases). The CDR3 covers 14 residues. The V and J ends lost 7 bases and 7 bases respectively, with 17 bases between them. The V gene's germline CDR1 is SGHVS and CDR2 FNYEAQ. CDR3 sequence: CASNPLGGGNEQFF. The CDR3 nucleotides read TGTGCCAGCAATCCTTTGGGAGGCGGGAATGAGCAGTTCTTC.